This T cell receptor beta chain was identified during a study of OX40 agonist ivuxolimab in advanced cancers. Overall study: In this trial design, patients received ivuxolimab intravenously at 0.01 to 10 mg/kg every 2 weeks.

The CDR3 spans 16 residues. J was trimmed by 2 bases and V by 4 bases; bases with no gene match: 9. Germline CDR1 is SGHNT and CDR2 is YYREEE (reference sequence). Here immunoSEQ multiplex PCR was the method, and the copy in TCRdb shows in-frame clones only, minus some. This sample has about 38,000 clones, with roughly nine tenths found just once. The sequencing used CD4+ or CD8+ T cells sorted from blood, collected in a trial of the OX40 agonist ivuxolimab. The chain recombines TRBV5-4 with TRBJ2-3; 8 bases are shared with TRBD1. The origin of this receptor is an adult with an advanced solid tumor such as melanoma, head and neck, liver or kidney cancer. The CDR3 reads CASSPGGQGATDTQYF. The CDR3 DNA sequence: TGTGCCAGCAGCCCTGGAGGTCAGGGGGCCACAGATACGCAGTATTTT.